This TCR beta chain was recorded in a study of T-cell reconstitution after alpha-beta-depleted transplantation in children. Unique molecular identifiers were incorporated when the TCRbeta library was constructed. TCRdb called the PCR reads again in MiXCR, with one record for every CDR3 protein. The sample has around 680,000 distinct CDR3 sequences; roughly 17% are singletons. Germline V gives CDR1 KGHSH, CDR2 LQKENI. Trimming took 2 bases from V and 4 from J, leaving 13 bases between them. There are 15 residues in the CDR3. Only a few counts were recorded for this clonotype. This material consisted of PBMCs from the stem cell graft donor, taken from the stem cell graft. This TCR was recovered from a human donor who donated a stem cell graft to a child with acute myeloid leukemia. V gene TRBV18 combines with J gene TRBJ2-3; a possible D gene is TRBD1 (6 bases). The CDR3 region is CASSPGGVLADTQYF. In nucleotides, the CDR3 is TGTGCCAGCTCACCAGGGGGCGTTTTGGCAGATACGCAGTATTTT.